The sequence of this T cell receptor beta chain was determined in a study of T cells in localized non-small cell lung cancer. Study-wide findings and caveats: Heterogeneity remains possible, as sequencing covered one tumor region only. Uninvolved adjacent lung had more T cell clonality than any other tissue, topping tumor. Appearance in adjacent lung was seen for a median about 59 of the top 100 tumor clones.

Comment on this clone: The antigen is unknown.

The table came from immunoSEQ multiplex PCR; TCRdb's copy has only in-frame clones and leaves some out. The sample lists approximately 70,000 clones, about four fifths seen once, with around 4.6% in the top ten. Per the germline V gene, CDR1 is ENHRY and CDR2 is SYGVKD. This CDR3 has 16 residues. The ends were cut back, 4 bases at V and 0 bases at J, with 16 bases in the middle. The receptor was derived from a man between 40 and 70 years old with stage II lung adenocarcinoma. The sample in question was PBMCs, obtained before any cancer treatment. The chain is built from TRBV10-3 and TRBJ2-7; D gene uncertain. The CDR3 reads CAISGSAVLSSYEQYF. CDR3 in DNA: TGTGCCATCAGTGGTTCCGCGGTCCTGAGCTCCTACGAGCAGTACTTC.